This T cell receptor beta chain was identified in a study of shared clonotypes between healthy human individuals. The table came from immunoSEQ multiplex PCR; TCRdb's copy has only in-frame clones and leaves some out. In the table there are some 2.1 million clones, roughly 93% of which are singletons. CDR1 SGHTA and CDR2 FQGNSA come from the germline V gene. The length of the CDR3 is 13 residues. In regard to this clone: An end of the junction does not agree with germline; a read error may underlie this.

CD8 cells classed as naive were CD45RO-negative and positively selected for CCR7, excluding terminally differentiated effector memory CD45RA+ cells. The sequence came from a man younger than 35 in good health. Some clones in this sample may be carry-over from other donors' samples. The chain uses TRBV7-2 and TRBJ1-1, with D uncertain. Material for sequencing was naive CD8+ T cells from PBMCs. The CDR3 reads CASSLDGNAEAFF. The CDR3 nucleotides read TGTGCCAGCAGCTTAGACGGGAACGCTGAAGCTTTCTTT.